This T cell receptor (beta chain) was found in a study of cytomegalovirus exposure and HLA in healthy donors. Vbeta (60) and Jbeta (13) primers were used in the PCR. The repertoire was sequenced with immunoSEQ multiplex PCR; TCRdb's copy has only in-frame clones and lacks some. The table records 150,000 to 200,000 clones, 75% of them present only once. Trimming at V came to 9 bases and at J to 4 bases, leaving 8 bases not matched to a gene. The CDR3 covers 14 residues. In germline, CDR1 is SNHLY, CDR2 FYNNEI. Input material: PBMCs. The clonotype was recovered from a woman aged 50 to 60 in good health and CMV-seropositive. This chain connects TRBV2 to TRBJ1-5, with TRBD1 matching over 8 bases. DNA for the CDR3: TGTGCCAGTAGACAGGGGAATAATAATCAGCCCCAGCATTTT. Encoded protein: CASRQGNNNQPQHF.